What follows describes a single TCR beta chain. Its target is unknown. A junction boundary mismatches the germline segment, possibly from a read error. From RNA, the CDR3 regions of TCR beta chains were amplified and sequenced. The library came from an HTBI-primed first-round RT-PCR and a second-round multiplex PCR. Each CDR3 protein gets one entry after TCRdb re-called the multiplex PCR reads with MiXCR. The table has about 590,000 distinct CDR3 sequences, about two fifths seen once; the top ten hold 3.5% to 4.5%. The CDR3 has 14 residues. Germline V gene data show CDR1 as SNHLY and CDR2 as FYNNEI. The sample comes from a study of Graves' ophthalmopathy and Graves' hyperthyroidism. About the study: Ophthalmopathy absent within 18 months of follow-up marked hyperthyroidism as stable. Overall study results and limits: Ophthalmopathy progression cases were predicted by the model with 55% to 71% sensitivity and 72% to 80% specificity.

This sequence originates from an adult man with Graves' hyperthyroidism. Sequenced: peripheral blood or thyroid tissue (not recorded which). V gene TRBV2 combines with J gene TRBJ2-2; TRBD2 matches at 8 bases. The CDR3 nucleotides read TGTGCCAGCAGTGAGACTAGCGCTCCGAGGGAGCTGTTATTT. The encoded protein is CASSETSAPRELLF.